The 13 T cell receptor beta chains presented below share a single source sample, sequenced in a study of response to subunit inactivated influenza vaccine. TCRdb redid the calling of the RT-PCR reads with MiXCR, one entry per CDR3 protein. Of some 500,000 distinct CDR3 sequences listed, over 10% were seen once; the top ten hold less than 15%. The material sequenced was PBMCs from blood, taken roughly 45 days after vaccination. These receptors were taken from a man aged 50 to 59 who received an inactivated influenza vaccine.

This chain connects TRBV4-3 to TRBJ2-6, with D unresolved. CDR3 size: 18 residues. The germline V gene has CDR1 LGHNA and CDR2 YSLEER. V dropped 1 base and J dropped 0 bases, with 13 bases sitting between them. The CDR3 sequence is CASSQAVRRLSGANVLTF. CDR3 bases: TGCGCCAGCAGCCAAGCGGTTCGCAGGCTCTCTGGGGCCAACGTCCTGACTTTC.

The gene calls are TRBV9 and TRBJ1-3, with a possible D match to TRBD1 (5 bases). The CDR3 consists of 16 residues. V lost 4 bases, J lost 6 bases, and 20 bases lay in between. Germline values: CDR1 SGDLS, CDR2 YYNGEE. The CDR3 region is CASSPRWGEVLNTIYF. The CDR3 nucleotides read TGTGCCAGCAGCCCTCGTTGGGGGGAGGTTTTAAACACCATATATTTT.

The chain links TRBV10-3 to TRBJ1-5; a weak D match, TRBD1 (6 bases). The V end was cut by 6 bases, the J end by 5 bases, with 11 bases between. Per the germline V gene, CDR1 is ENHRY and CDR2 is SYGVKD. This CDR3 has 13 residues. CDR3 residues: CAISTGLHQPQHF. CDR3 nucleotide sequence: TGTGCCATCAGCACAGGGCTCCATCAGCCCCAGCATTTT.

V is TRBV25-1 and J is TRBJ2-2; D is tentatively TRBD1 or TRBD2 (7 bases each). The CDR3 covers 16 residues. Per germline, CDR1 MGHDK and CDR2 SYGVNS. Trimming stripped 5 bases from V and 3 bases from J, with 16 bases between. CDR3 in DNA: TGTGCCAGCAGTCGGCAGGGGGGGGGAGACACCGGGGAGCTGTTTTTT. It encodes CASSRQGGGDTGELFF.

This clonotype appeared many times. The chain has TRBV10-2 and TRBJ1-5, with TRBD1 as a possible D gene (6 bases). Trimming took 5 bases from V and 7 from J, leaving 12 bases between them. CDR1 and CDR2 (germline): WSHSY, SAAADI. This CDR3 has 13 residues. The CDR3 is CASSLNRDQPQHF. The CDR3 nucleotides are TGCGCCAGCAGTTTAAACAGGGACCAGCCCCAGCATTTT.

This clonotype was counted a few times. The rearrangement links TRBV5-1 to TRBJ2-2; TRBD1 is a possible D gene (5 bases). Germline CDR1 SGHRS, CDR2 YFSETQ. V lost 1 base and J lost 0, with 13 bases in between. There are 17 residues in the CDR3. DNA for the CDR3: TGCGCCAGCAGCTTGTTAAGCCAGGGTGCGAACACCGGGGAGCTGTTTTTT. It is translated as CASSLLSQGANTGELFF.

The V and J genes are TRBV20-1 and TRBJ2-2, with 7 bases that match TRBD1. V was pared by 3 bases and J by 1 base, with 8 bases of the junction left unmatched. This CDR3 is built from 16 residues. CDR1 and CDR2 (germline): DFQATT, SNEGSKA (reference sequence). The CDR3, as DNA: TGCAGTGCTAGCGAGCCGGGACAGCAGAACACCGGGGAGCTGTTTTTT. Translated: CSASEPGQQNTGELFF.

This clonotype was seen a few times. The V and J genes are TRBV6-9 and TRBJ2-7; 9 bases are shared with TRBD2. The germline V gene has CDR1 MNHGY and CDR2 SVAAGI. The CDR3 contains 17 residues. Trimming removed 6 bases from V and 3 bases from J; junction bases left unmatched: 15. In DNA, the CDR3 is TGTGCCAGCAGCTATACGAATAGCGGGAGAGGGTTCTACGAGCAGTACTTC. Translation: CASSYTNSGRGFYEQYF.

The chain's CDR3 is CASSSLGAWLGDTQYF. CDR3 coding DNA: TGTGCCAGCAGTTCCCTCGGCGCTTGGCTGGGAGATACGCAGTATTTT. The V gene is TRBV12-3 or TRBV12-4, the J gene TRBJ2-3; D uncertain. Trimming left V 4 bases short and J 5 bases short, with 19 bases between. The CDR3 is made up of 16 amino acids.

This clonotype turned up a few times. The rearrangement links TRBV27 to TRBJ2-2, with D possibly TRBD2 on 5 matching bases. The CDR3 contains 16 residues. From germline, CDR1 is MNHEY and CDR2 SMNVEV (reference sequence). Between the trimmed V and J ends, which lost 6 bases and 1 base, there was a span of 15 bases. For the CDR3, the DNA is TGTGCCAGCAGAACTCTAGCCACGTTGAACACCGGGGAGCTGTTTTTT. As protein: CASRTLATLNTGELFF.

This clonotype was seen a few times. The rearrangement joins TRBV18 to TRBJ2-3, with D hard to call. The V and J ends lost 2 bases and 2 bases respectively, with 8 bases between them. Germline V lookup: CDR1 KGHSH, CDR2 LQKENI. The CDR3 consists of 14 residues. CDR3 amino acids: CASSPAPSTDTQYF. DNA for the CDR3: TGTGCCAGCTCACCAGCCCCTTCCACAGATACGCAGTATTTT.

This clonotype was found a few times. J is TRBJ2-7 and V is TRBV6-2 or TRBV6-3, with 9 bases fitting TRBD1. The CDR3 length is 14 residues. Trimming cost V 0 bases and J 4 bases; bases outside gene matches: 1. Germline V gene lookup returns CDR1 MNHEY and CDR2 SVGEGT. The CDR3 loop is CASSYSGQGYEQYF. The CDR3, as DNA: TGTGCCAGCAGTTACTCCGGACAGGGGTACGAGCAGTACTTC.

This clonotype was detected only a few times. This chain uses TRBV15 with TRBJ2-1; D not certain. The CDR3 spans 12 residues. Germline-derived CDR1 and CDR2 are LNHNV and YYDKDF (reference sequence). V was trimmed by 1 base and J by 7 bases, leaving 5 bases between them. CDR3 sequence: CATSRVLNEQFF. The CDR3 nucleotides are TGTGCCACCAGCAGAGTCTTGAATGAGCAGTTCTTC.